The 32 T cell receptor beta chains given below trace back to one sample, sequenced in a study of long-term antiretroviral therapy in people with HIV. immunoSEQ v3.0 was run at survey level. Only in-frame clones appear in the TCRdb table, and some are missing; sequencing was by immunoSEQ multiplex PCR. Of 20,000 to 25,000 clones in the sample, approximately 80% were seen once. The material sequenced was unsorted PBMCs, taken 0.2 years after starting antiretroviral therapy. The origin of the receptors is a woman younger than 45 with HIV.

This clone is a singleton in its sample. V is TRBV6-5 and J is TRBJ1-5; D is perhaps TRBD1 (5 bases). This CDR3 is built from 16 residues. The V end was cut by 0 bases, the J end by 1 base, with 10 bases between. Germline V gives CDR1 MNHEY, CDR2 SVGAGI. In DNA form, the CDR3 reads TGTGCCAGCAGTTACTCAGCAGGGAGAAGCAATCAGCCCCAGCATTTT. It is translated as CASSYSAGRSNQPQHF.

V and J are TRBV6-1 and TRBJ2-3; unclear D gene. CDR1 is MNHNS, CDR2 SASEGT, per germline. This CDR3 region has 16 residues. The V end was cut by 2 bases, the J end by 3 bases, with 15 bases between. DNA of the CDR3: TGTGCCAGCAGTGAATCTGCGGCTTACCGAACAGATACGCAGTATTTT. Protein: CASSESAAYRTDTQYF.

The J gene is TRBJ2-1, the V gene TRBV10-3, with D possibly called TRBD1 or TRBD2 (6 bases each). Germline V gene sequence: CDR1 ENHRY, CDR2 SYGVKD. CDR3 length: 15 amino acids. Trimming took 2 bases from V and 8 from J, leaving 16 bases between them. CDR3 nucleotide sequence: TGTGCCATCAGTGAGGGAGGGGGTTCGGGGGATGAGCAGTTCTTC. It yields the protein CAISEGGGSGDEQFF.

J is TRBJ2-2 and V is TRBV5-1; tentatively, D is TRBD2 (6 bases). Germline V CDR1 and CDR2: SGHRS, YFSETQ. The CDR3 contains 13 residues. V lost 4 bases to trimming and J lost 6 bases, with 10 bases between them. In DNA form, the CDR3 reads TGCGCCAGCAGCGGGGACTTGGCCGGGGAGCTGTTTTTT. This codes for CASSGDLAGELFF.

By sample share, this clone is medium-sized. As DNA, the CDR3 is TGTGCCAGCAGCGTACAGGGGGCTAACTATGGCTACACCTTC. Encoded protein: CASSVQGANYGYTF. The chain couples TRBV27 to TRBJ1-2; 8 bases are a match to TRBD1. V lost 6 bases and J lost 0; bases outside the gene matches: 3. The germline CDR1 and CDR2 sequences are MNHEY and SMNVEV (reference sequence). The CDR3 contains 14 residues.

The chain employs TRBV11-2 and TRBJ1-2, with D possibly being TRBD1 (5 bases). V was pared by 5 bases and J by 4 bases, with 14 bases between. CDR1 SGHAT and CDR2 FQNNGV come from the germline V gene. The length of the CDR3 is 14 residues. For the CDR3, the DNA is TGTGCCAGCAGCACCTCGCAGGGTTCCTATGGCTACACCTTC. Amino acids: CASSTSQGSYGYTF. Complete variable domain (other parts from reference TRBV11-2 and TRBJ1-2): EAGVAQSPRYKIIEKRQSVAFWCNPISGHATLYWYQQILGQGPKLLIQFQNNGVVDDSQLPKDRFSAERLKGVDSTLKIQPAKLEDSAVYLCASSTSQGSYGYTFGSGTRLTVV.

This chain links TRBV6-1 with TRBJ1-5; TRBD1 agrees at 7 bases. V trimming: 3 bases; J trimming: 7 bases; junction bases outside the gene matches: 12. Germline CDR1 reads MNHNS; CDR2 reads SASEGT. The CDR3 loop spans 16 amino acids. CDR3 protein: CASSEATGVSRQPQHF. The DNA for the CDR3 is TGTGCCAGCAGTGAGGCCACAGGGGTTTCAAGACAGCCCCAGCATTTT.

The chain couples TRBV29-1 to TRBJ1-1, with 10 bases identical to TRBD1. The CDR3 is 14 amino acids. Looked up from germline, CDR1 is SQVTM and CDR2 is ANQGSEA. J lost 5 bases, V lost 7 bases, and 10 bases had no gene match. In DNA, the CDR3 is TGCAGCGCTAAGTCGGGACAGGGGAGTACTGAAGCTTTCTTT. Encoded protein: CSAKSGQGSTEAFF.

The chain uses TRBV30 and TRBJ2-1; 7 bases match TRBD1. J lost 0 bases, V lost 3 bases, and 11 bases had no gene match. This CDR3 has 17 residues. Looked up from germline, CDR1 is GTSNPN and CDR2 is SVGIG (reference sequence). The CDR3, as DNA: TGTGCCTGGAGGTCCATACTAGGGGACAGCTCCTACAATGAGCAGTTCTTC. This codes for CAWRSILGDSSYNEQFF.

For the CDR3, the DNA is TGTGCCTGGAGTTATACCCTCCGGCAGGGCTACACCTTC. This translates into CAWSYTLRQGYTF. V and J are TRBV30 and TRBJ1-2, with D uncertain. CDR1 and CDR2 (germline): GTSNPN, SVGIG (reference sequence). The CDR3 consists of 13 residues. Trimming took off 2 bases at V and 8 bases at J, with 15 bases between the two ends.

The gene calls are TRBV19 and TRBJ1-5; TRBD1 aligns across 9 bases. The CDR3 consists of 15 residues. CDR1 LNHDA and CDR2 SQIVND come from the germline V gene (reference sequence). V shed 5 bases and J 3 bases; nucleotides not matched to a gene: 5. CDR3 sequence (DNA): TGTGCCAGTAGTGGGACAGGGAGGAACAATCAGCCCCAGCATTTT. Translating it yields CASSGTGRNNQPQHF.

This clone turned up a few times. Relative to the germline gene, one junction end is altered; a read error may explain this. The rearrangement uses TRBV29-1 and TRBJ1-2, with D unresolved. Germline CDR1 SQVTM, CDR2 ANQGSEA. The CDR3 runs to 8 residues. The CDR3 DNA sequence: TGCAGCGTTGACACTGGGGCCTTC. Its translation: CSVDTGAF.

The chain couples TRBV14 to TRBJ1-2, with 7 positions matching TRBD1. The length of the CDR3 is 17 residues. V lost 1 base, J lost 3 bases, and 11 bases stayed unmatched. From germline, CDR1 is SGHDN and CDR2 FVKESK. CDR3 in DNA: TGTGCCAGCAGCCAAGGGACAGGTGTCTCGTGGGACTATGGCTACACCTTC. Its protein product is CASSQGTGVSWDYGYTF. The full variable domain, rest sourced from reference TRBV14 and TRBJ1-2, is EAGVTQFPSHSVIEKGQTVTLRCDPISGHDNLYWYRRVMGKEIKFLLHFVKESKQDESGMPNNRFLAERTGGTYSTLKVQPAELEDSGVYFCASSQGTGVSWDYGYTFGSGTRLTVV.

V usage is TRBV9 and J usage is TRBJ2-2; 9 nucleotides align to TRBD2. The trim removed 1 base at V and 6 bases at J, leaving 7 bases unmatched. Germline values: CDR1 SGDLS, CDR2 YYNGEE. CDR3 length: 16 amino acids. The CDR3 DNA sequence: TGTGCCAGCAGCGTATTAAGCGGGGGGATAGCCGGGGAGCTGTTTTTT. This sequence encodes CASSVLSGGIAGELFF.

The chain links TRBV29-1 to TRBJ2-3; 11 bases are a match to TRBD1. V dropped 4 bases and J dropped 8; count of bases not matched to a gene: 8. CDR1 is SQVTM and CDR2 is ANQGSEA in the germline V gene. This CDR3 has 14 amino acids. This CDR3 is CSVAPGQGAGTQYF. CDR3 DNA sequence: TGCAGCGTTGCGCCTGGACAGGGGGCTGGTACGCAGTATTTT.

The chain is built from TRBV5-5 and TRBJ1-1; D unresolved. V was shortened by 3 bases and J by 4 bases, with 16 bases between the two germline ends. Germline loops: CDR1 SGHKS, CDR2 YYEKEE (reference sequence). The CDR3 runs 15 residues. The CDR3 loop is CASSSPEKKGTEAFF. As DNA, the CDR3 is TGTGCCAGCAGCTCTCCTGAAAAAAAAGGCACTGAAGCTTTCTTT.

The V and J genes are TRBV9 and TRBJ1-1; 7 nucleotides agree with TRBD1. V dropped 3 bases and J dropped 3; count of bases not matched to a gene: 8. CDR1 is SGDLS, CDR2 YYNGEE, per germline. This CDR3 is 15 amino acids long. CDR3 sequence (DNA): TGTGCCAGCAGCGCTGAGGACAGGTCGGACACTGAAGCTTTCTTT. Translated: CASSAEDRSDTEAFF.

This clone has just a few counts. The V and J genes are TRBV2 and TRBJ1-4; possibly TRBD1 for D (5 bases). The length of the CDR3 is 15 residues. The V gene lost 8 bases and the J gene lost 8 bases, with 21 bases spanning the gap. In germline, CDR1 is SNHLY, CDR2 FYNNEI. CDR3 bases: TGTGCCAGCCAACCTGATACAGGACTCCTCGAAAAACTGTTTTTT. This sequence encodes CASQPDTGLLEKLFF. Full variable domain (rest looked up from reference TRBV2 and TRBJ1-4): EPEVTQTPSHQVTQMGQEVILRCVPISNHLYFYWYRQILGQKVEFLVSFYNNEISEKSEIFDDQFSVERPDGSNFTLKIRSTKLEDSAMYFCASQPDTGLLEKLFFGSGTQLSVL.

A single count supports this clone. In DNA, the CDR3 is TGTGCCAGTACCCCTCTCGGGGCAGGAAACACCATATATTTT. Translating gives CASTPLGAGNTIYF. The gene calls are TRBV19 and TRBJ1-3; D might be TRBD1 (5 bases). The CDR3 length is 14 residues. Trimming shortened V by 7 bases and J by 4 bases, and 14 bases separated the two germline ends. Germline CDR1 LNHDA, CDR2 SQIVND (reference sequence).

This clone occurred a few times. CDR3 in amino acids: CASSRTSGGLGSYNEQFF. The CDR3 bases are TGTGCCAGTAGTCGGACTAGCGGGGGGTTAGGCTCCTACAATGAGCAGTTCTTC. The chain joins TRBV19 to TRBJ2-1; the match to TRBD2 covers 14 bases. The CDR3 length is 18 residues. The trim removed 5 bases at V and 0 bases at J, leaving 6 bases unmatched. Per the germline V gene, CDR1 is LNHDA and CDR2 is SQIVND (reference sequence).

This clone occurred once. The CDR3 region has the DNA TGCGCCAGCAAAGAGGGCGACCTAAATAATTCACCCCTCCACTTT. Its translation: CASKEGDLNNSPLHF. The J gene is TRBJ1-6, the V gene TRBV5-1, with D uncertain. Trimming removed 6 bases from V and 5 bases from J, with 15 bases in between. CDR1 is SGHRS, CDR2 YFSETQ, per germline. The CDR3 has 15 amino acids. The variable domain in full, completed from reference TRBV5-1 and TRBJ1-6, reads KAGVTQTPRYLIKTRGQQVTLSCSPISGHRSVSWYQQTPGQGLQFLFEYFSETQRNKGNFPGRFSGRQFSNSRSEMNVSTLELGDSALYLCASKEGDLNNSPLHFGNGTRLTVT.

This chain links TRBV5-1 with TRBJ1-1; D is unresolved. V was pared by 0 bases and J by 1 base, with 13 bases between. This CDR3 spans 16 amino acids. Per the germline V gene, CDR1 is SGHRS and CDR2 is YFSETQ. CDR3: CASSLGTHGTNTEAFF. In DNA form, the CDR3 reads TGCGCCAGCAGCTTGGGTACCCACGGTACGAACACTGAAGCTTTCTTT.

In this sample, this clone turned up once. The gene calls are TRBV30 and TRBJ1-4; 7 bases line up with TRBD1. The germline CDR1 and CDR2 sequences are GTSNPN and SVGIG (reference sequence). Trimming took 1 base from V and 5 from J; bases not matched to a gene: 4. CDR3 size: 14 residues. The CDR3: CAWSGDSLNEKLFF. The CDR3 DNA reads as TGTGCCTGGAGTGGGGACAGCTTGAATGAAAAACTGTTTTTT.

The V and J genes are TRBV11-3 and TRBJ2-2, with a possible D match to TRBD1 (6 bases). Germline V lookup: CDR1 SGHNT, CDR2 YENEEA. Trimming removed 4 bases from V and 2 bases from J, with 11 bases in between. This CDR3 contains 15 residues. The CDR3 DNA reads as TGTGCCAGCAGCTCTGGGGACAAAAACACCGGGGAGCTGTTTTTT. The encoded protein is CASSSGDKNTGELFF. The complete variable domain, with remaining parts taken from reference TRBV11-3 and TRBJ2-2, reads EAGVVQSPRYKIIEKKQPVAFWCNPISGHNTLYWYLQNLGQGPELLIRYENEEAVDDSQLPKDRFSAERLKGVDSTLKIQPAELGDSAVYLCASSSGDKNTGELFFGEGSRLTVL.

CDR3 sequence (DNA): TGTGCCAGCAGTGAATCATTGACAGTCGAGCAGTACGTC. Its translation is CASSESLTVEQYV. The chain recombines TRBV6-1 with TRBJ2-7; TRBD1 is a possible D gene (5 bases). V was pared by 2 bases and J by 6 bases, with 11 bases between. The CDR3 covers 13 residues. Germline V gene lookup returns CDR1 MNHNS and CDR2 SASEGT.

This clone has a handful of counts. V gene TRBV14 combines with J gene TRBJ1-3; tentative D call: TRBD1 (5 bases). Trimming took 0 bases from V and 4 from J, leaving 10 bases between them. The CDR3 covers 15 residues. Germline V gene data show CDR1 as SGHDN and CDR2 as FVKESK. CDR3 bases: TGTGCCAGCAGCCAAGATGGACGGGGCGGAAACACCATATATTTT. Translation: CASSQDGRGGNTIYF.

CDR3 DNA sequence: TGTGCTAGTGGTTTGACAGGGAATAATGAAAAACTGTTTTTT. This encodes CASGLTGNNEKLFF. This chain uses TRBV12-5 with TRBJ1-4, with D perhaps TRBD1 (6 bases). Per the germline V gene, CDR1 is LGHNT and CDR2 is FRNRAP. Trimming took 2 bases from V and 4 from J, leaving 8 bases between them. The CDR3 runs to 14 residues.

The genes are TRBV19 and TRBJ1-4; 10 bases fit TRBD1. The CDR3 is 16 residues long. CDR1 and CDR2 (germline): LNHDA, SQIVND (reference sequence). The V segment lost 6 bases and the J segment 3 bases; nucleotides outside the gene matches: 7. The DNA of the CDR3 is TGTGCCAGTAGCCGACAGGGGGCTGCCGCTAATGAAAAACTGTTTTTT. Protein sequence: CASSRQGAAANEKLFF.

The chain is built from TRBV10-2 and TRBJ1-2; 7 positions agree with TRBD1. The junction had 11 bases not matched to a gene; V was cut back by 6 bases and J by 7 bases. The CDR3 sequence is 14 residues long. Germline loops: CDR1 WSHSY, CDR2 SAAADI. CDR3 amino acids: CASSHRQGTGGYTF. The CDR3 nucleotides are TGCGCCAGCAGCCACCGACAGGGAACAGGTGGCTACACCTTC.

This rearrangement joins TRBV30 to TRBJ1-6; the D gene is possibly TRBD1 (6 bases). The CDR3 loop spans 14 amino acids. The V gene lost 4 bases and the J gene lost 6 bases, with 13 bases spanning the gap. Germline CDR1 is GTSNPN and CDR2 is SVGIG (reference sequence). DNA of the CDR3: TGTGCCTGGACAAGCAGGGGATTTAATTCACCCCTCCACTTT. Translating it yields CAWTSRGFNSPLHF.

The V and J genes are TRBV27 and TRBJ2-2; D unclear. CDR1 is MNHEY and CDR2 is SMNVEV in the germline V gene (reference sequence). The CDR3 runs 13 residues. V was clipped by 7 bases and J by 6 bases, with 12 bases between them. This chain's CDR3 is CASTNQVSGELFF. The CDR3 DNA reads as TGTGCCAGCACTAACCAGGTTTCCGGGGAGCTGTTTTTT.

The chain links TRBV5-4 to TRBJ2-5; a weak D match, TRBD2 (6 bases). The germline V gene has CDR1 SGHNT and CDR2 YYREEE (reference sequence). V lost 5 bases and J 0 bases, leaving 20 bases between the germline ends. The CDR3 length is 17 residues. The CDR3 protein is CASSPGSRGTYQETQYF. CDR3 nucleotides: TGTGCCAGCAGTCCTGGGAGTCGGGGGACGTACCAAGAGACCCAGTACTTC.